Shown below are 29 T cell receptor beta chains from a single sample sequenced in a study of cytomegalovirus exposure and HLA in healthy donors. Assay used: immunoSEQ multiplex PCR; TCRdb lists only in-frame clones, some missing. The sample has about 220,000 clones, approximately 83% seen once. Sequencing was done on a sample of PBMCs. Receptors were obtained from a woman aged 25-40 years in good health and CMV-seropositive.

The chain is built from TRBV29-1 and TRBJ1-2; D remains unclear. The CDR3 runs to 12 residues. Looked up from germline, CDR1 is SQVTM and CDR2 is ANQGSEA. The V gene lost 6 bases and the J gene lost 7 bases, with 15 bases spanning the gap. The CDR3 DNA follows: TGCAGCGTCCCGTGGAAGGATGGTGGCTACACCTTC. This codes for CSVPWKDGGYTF.

The chain links TRBV30 to TRBJ1-2; D gene unclear. This CDR3 has 13 amino acids. Germline loops: CDR1 GTSNPN, CDR2 SVGIG (reference sequence). The V and J ends lost 3 bases and 2 bases respectively, with 10 bases between them. CDR3 residues: CAWSAQWNYGYTF. DNA for the CDR3: TGTGCCTGGAGCGCCCAATGGAACTATGGCTACACCTTC. Full variable domain (missing parts from reference TRBV30 and TRBJ1-2): SQTIHQWPATLVQPVGSPLSLECTVEGTSNPNLYWYRQAAGRGLQLLFYSVGIGQISSEVPQNLSASRPQDRQFILSSKKLLLSDSGFYLCAWSAQWNYGYTFGSGTRLTVV.

The chain recombines TRBV6-4 with TRBJ1-2; possible D gene TRBD1, 5 bases. The V end was cut by 0 bases, the J end by 7 bases, with 9 bases between. CDR1 MRHNA and CDR2 SNTAGT come from the germline V gene. This CDR3 has 13 residues. The CDR3 DNA is TGTGCCAGCAGTGACTCATCGGGGCTTGGCTACACCTTC. Its translation: CASSDSSGLGYTF.

This clone was seen a handful of times. The chain carries TRBV20-1 and TRBJ2-5; D is perhaps TRBD1 (6 bases). CDR3 size: 11 residues. Germline CDR1 is DFQATT and CDR2 is SNEGSKA (reference sequence). CDR3 sequence reads: CSGQSQETQYF. In DNA form, the CDR3 reads TGCAGCGGACAGTCTCAAGAGACCCAGTACTTC.

This clone was counted once. The J gene is TRBJ2-1, the V gene TRBV19; D is perhaps TRBD2 (5 bases). The germline gives CDR1 LNHDA, CDR2 SQIVND (reference sequence). CDR3 length: 14 amino acids. Deletions cut 2 bases from V and 4 bases from J, with 9 bases between. The CDR3: CASSITLEYNEQFF. Here the CDR3 DNA reads TGTGCCAGTAGTATAACACTAGAGTACAATGAGCAGTTCTTC.

V gene TRBV9 combines with J gene TRBJ2-2, with 8 bases identical to TRBD2. CDR1 and CDR2 from the germline V gene are SGDLS and YYNGEE. CDR3 length: 16 residues. Losses at the gene ends were 4 bases for V and 2 bases for J; bases not matched to a gene: 7. The CDR3 DNA reads as TGTGCCAGCAGCTACAGGACTAGCTTAAACACCGGGGAGCTGTTTTTT. It specifies CASSYRTSLNTGELFF. Supplemented by reference TRBV9 and TRBJ2-2, the full variable domain reads DSGVTQTPKHLITATGQRVTLRCSPRSGDLSVYWYQQSLDQGLQFLIQYYNGEERAKGNILERFSAQQFPDLHSELNLSSLELGDSALYFCASSYRTSLNTGELFFGEGSRLTVL.

The V call is TRBV15, the J call TRBJ1-2; 7 nucleotides align to TRBD1. Germline V gene data show CDR1 as LNHNV and CDR2 as YYDKDF (reference sequence). The CDR3 is 20 amino acids. V trimming: 0 bases; J trimming: 5 bases; junction bases outside the gene matches: 21. CDR3 loop: CATSRDLPIKRDSRRYGYTF. As DNA, the CDR3 is TGTGCCACCAGCAGAGATTTGCCGATTAAAAGGGACAGTCGGAGATATGGCTACACCTTC.

With regard to this clone: One end of the junction does not line up with germline, which may come from a read error. The chain joins TRBV7-9 to TRBJ2-3; tentative D call: TRBD1 (6 bases). The germline gives CDR1 SEHNR, CDR2 FQNEAQ (reference sequence). The CDR3 covers 15 residues. In nucleotides, the CDR3 is TGTGCCAGCAGCCTGCTGGCGGACAGCACAAATACGCAGTATTTT. Protein: CASSLLADSTNTQYF.

This chain joins TRBV14 and TRBJ1-3; weak D call: TRBD1 (6 bases). Germline assignment: CDR1 SGHDN and CDR2 FVKESK. The CDR3 sequence is 18 residues long. The germline V and J ends were trimmed by 7 bases and 1 base, with 23 bases remaining between them. The CDR3 coding sequence is TGTGCCAGCACACTAAGGGGGGGAGGCTCCTCGTCTGGAAACACCATATATTTT. Its translation is CASTLRGGGSSSGNTIYF.

The genes are TRBV7-6 and TRBJ2-1; D might be TRBD2 (6 bases). Germline CDR1 reads SGHVS; CDR2 reads FNYEAQ. V gave up 2 bases and J gave up 3 bases, with 11 bases separating them. The CDR3 runs 15 residues. CDR3 amino acids: CASSLSREFYNEQFF. For the CDR3, the DNA is TGTGCCAGCAGCTTATCTCGGGAGTTCTACAATGAGCAGTTCTTC. Filled out from reference TRBV7-6 and TRBJ2-1, the complete variable domain reads GAGVSQSPRYKVTKRGQDVALRCDPISGHVSLYWYRQALGQGPEFLTYFNYEAQQDKSGLPNDRFSAERPEGSISTLTIQRTEQRDSAMYRCASSLSREFYNEQFFGPGTRLTVL.

The chain couples TRBV5-6 to TRBJ2-6, with 8 bases lining up with TRBD1. The CDR3 extends over 18 amino acids. V lost 0 bases, J lost 0 bases, and 5 bases stayed unmatched. Germline assignment: CDR1 SGHDT and CDR2 YYEEEE. The CDR3, as DNA: TGTGCCAGCAGCTTGGCGGGGGACAGGAGCTCTGGGGCCAACGTCCTGACTTTC. Protein sequence: CASSLAGDRSSGANVLTF.

This rearrangement joins TRBV6-5 to TRBJ2-7, with D perhaps TRBD1 (6 bases). V was pared by 2 bases and J by 5 bases, with 13 bases between. This CDR3 region has 14 residues. CDR1 and CDR2 (germline): MNHEY, SVGAGI. The CDR3 sequence: CASSYGIQGHEQYF. The CDR3, as DNA: TGTGCCAGCAGTTACGGAATACAGGGCCACGAGCAGTACTTC.

Of note for this clone: The sample has other DNA sequences that encode this CDR3 too. The CDR3 spells CASSPQGRGNQPQHF. Written as DNA, the CDR3 is TGTGCCAGCTCACCCCAGGGGAGGGGTAATCAGCCCCAGCATTTT. This rearrangement joins TRBV18 to TRBJ1-5, with D perhaps TRBD1 (6 bases). This CDR3 region has 15 residues. The germline V gene encodes CDR1 KGHSH and CDR2 LQKENI. V was trimmed by 3 bases and J by 4 bases, leaving 13 bases between them.

The genes are TRBV2 and TRBJ2-1, with D possibly being TRBD1 (5 bases). Trimming took off 6 bases at V and 6 bases at J, with 18 bases between the two ends. From germline, CDR1 is SNHLY and CDR2 FYNNEI. The CDR3 covers 15 residues. The CDR3 protein is CASSPRKTDSNEQFF. CDR3 in DNA: TGTGCCAGCAGCCCGCGAAAGACAGATTCCAATGAGCAGTTCTTC. The full variable domain, rest sourced from reference TRBV2 and TRBJ2-1, is EPEVTQTPSHQVTQMGQEVILRCVPISNHLYFYWYRQILGQKVEFLVSFYNNEISEKSEIFDDQFSVERPDGSNFTLKIRSTKLEDSAMYFCASSPRKTDSNEQFFGPGTRLTVL.

The rearrangement uses TRBV6-5 and TRBJ2-1; D remains ambiguous. The V and J ends lost 2 bases and 4 bases respectively, with 12 bases between them. Germline CDR1 is MNHEY and CDR2 is SVGAGI. This CDR3 spans 15 amino acids. The CDR3 protein is CASSYAHGQYNEQFF. DNA of the CDR3: TGTGCCAGCAGTTACGCTCACGGTCAGTACAATGAGCAGTTCTTC.

The chain has TRBV27 and TRBJ1-5, with TRBD1 matching 8 bases. This CDR3 spans 15 amino acids. V shed 5 bases, J shed 5 bases, and the junction held 8 bases outside the gene matches. Per the germline V gene, CDR1 is MNHEY and CDR2 is SMNVEV (reference sequence). CDR3 nucleotides: TGTGCCAGCAGTCGCAGGGCAGGGGGCGATCAGCCCCAGCATTTT. It yields the protein CASSRRAGGDQPQHF.

This chain connects TRBV28 to TRBJ2-7; 10 bases match TRBD1. The CDR3 has 14 amino acids. After removal of 4 bases from V and 4 bases from J, the junction contained 4 bases not matched to a gene. Germline CDR1 is MDHEN and CDR2 is SYDVKM. DNA for the CDR3: TGTGCCAGCAGTTCCGGGGACAGGGGTTACGAGCAGTACTTC. Its protein product is CASSSGDRGYEQYF.

The chain recombines TRBV30 with TRBJ1-1; unclear D gene. Per germline, CDR1 GTSNPN and CDR2 SVGIG (reference sequence). CDR3 size: 14 residues. Trimming took off 0 bases at V and 0 bases at J, with 8 bases between the two ends. The CDR3 DNA follows: TGTGCCTGGAGTGTCGGCACCTTGAACACTGAAGCTTTCTTT. Amino acid sequence: CAWSVGTLNTEAFF.

The chain is built from TRBV6-5 and TRBJ2-2, with D possibly being TRBD1 (6 bases). Germline loops: CDR1 MNHEY, CDR2 SVGAGI. V was clipped by 4 bases and J by 8 bases, with 11 bases between them. The CDR3 consists of 13 residues. The CDR3 region is CASSFGQLGELFF. The CDR3 nucleotides are TGTGCCAGCAGTTTCGGACAGCTTGGGGAGCTGTTTTTT.

This rearrangement joins TRBV4-1 to TRBJ1-1; D might be TRBD1 (5 bases). Per germline, CDR1 MGHRA and CDR2 YSYEKL. V gave up 3 bases and J gave up 4 bases, with 12 bases separating them. CDR3 length: 14 amino acids. The CDR3, as DNA: TGCGCCAGCAGCCAGGTAGGGGATGGCACTGAAGCTTTCTTT. Translated, it gives CASSQVGDGTEAFF.

The chain combines TRBV4-1 with TRBJ2-7; 8 nucleotides align to TRBD2. Germline V CDR1 and CDR2: MGHRA, YSYEKL. The CDR3 is 15 amino acids. V lost 4 bases and J lost 0; bases outside the gene matches: 5. CDR3 sequence: CASSLNSGNSYEQYF. The CDR3 DNA reads TGCGCCAGCAGCCTTAATAGCGGGAACTCCTACGAGCAGTACTTC.

This clone was picked up a small number of times. The rearrangement uses TRBV30 and TRBJ2-2; maybe TRBD2 (5 bases). Germline lookup yields CDR1 GTSNPN and CDR2 SVGIG (reference sequence). With 3 bases removed from V and 11 bases from J, the gap between germline ends came to 10 bases. The CDR3 has 11 residues. CDR3 loop: CAWSYGLELFF. The DNA of the CDR3 is TGTGCCTGGAGCTACGGACTCGAGCTGTTTTTT.

The CDR3 reads CASSLSWGRYEQYF. The CDR3 bases are TGTGCCAGCAGTTTAAGTTGGGGAAGGTACGAGCAGTACTTC. The V and J genes are TRBV27 and TRBJ2-7; D uncertain. This CDR3 region has 14 residues. V was pared by 2 bases and J by 4 bases, with 12 bases between. Germline lookup yields CDR1 MNHEY and CDR2 SMNVEV (reference sequence).

The chain has TRBV27 and TRBJ1-2; TRBD1 matches at 7 bases. V was clipped by 6 bases and J by 4 bases; unmatched bases: 17. Per the germline V gene, CDR1 is MNHEY and CDR2 is SMNVEV (reference sequence). The CDR3 has 17 residues. The CDR3 bases are TGTGCCAGCAGCACATTTGGACAGGCCGCCCGGGGCTATGGCTACACCTTC. This encodes CASSTFGQAARGYGYTF.

The gene calls are TRBV10-3 and TRBJ1-1; the match to TRBD1 covers 7 bases. Germline V gene data show CDR1 as ENHRY and CDR2 as SYGVKD. V lost 3 bases to trimming and J lost 10 bases; unmatched junction nucleotides: 5. This CDR3 contains 12 residues. DNA for the CDR3: TGTGCCATCAGTGATGGTCAGGGGGTAGCTTTCTTT. It encodes CAISDGQGVAFF.

V is TRBV30 and J is TRBJ2-7, with 8 bases aligning to TRBD2. With V trimmed by 5 bases and J by 3 bases, 6 bases remained unmatched. Looked up from germline, CDR1 is GTSNPN and CDR2 is SVGIG (reference sequence). This CDR3 spans 13 amino acids. The CDR3: CAWAGSGSYEQYF. The CDR3 DNA reads TGTGCCTGGGCGGGGAGCGGGAGCTACGAGCAGTACTTC.

This chain's CDR3 is CASSSGGVFSTF. CDR3 nucleotide sequence: TGTGCCAGCAGTTCAGGGGGGGTTTTCTCCACCTTC. V usage is TRBV27 and J usage is TRBJ1-2, with TRBD1 matching over 7 bases. The V segment lost 4 bases and the J segment 13 bases; nucleotides outside the gene matches: 9. The CDR3 sequence is 12 residues long. CDR1 and CDR2 from the germline V gene are MNHEY and SMNVEV (reference sequence).

The V gene is TRBV27, the J gene TRBJ2-1; 11 positions match TRBD2. This CDR3 has 15 amino acids. The junction had 6 bases not matched to a gene; V was cut back by 5 bases and J by 6 bases. Germline V gene sequence: CDR1 MNHEY, CDR2 SMNVEV (reference sequence). The CDR3 region has the DNA TGTGCCAGCAGTCGACTAGCGGGAATGTTCAATGAGCAGTTCTTC. This codes for CASSRLAGMFNEQFF.

V and J are TRBV27 and TRBJ2-6; D unclear. This CDR3 is built from 15 residues. The germline V and J ends were trimmed by 5 bases and 2 bases, with 10 bases remaining between them. CDR1 MNHEY and CDR2 SMNVEV come from the germline V gene (reference sequence). CDR3 protein: CASSTDRAGANVLTF. DNA of the CDR3: TGTGCCAGCAGTACCGATAGGGCTGGGGCCAACGTCCTGACTTTC.